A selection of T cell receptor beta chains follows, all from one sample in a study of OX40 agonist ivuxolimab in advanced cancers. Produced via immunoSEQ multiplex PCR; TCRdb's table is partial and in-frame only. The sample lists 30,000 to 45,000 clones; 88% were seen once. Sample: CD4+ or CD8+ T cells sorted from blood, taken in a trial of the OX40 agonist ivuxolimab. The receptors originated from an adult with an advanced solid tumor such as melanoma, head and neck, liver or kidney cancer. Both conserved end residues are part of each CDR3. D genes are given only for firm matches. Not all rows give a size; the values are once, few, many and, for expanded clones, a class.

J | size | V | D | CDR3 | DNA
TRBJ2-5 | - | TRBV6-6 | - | CASSYTGILETQYF | TGTGCCAGCAGTTACACAGGGATCCTCGAGACCCAGTACTTC
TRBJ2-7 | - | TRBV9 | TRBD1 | CASSVSGTGSDEQYF | TGTGCCAGCAGCGTTTCCGGGACAGGGTCCGACGAGCAGTACTTC
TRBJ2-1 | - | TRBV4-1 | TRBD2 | CASSPGGGRTSGTYYNEQFF | TGCGCCAGCAGCCCCGGTGGGGGGCGGACTAGCGGAACTTACTACAATGAGCAGTTCTTC
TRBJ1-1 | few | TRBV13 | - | CASSLAGDMNTEAFF | TGTGCCAGCAGCTTAGCTGGAGACATGAACACTGAAGCTTTCTTT
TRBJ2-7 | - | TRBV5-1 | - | CASGSSGGPREQYF | TGCGCCAGCGGGTCGTCTGGGGGGCCTCGGGAGCAGTACTTC
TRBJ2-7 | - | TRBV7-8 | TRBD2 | CASSLERGPSYEQYF | TGTGCCAGCAGCTTAGAGCGGGGGCCGTCCTACGAGCAGTACTTC
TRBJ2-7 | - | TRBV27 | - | CASSPFGGPYEQYF | TGTGCCAGCAGTCCCTTTGGAGGACCCTACGAGCAGTACTTC
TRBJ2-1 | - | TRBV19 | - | CASSIATSSYNEQFF | TGTGCCAGTAGTATAGCGACCAGCTCCTACAATGAGCAGTTCTTC
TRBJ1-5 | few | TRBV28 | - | CASSLLRDTNQPQHF | TGTGCCAGCAGTTTACTCCGGGACACGAATCAGCCCCAGCATTTT
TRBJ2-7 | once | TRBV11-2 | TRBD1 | CASSSTGSIYEQYF | TGTGCCAGCAGCTCGACAGGGTCTATCTACGAGCAGTACTTC
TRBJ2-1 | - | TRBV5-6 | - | CASSLRDMDEQFF | TGTGCCAGCAGCTTGCGGGATATGGATGAGCAGTTCTTC
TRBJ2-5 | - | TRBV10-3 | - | CAISESAAFQETQYF | TGTGCCATCAGTGAGTCGGCAGCCTTTCAAGAGACCCAGTACTTC
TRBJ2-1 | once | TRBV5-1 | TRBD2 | CASSLASGNYNEQFF | TGCGCCAGCAGCTTGGCTAGCGGGAACTACAATGAGCAGTTCTTC
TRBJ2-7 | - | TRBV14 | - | CASSQNGYEQYF | TGTGCCAGCAGCCAGAACGGGTACGAGCAGTACTTC
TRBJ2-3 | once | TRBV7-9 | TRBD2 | CATLAGGSTDTQYF | TGTGCCACACTAGCGGGGGGGAGCACAGATACGCAGTATTTT
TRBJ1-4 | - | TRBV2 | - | CASSPLWGGRNEKLFF | TGTGCCAGCAGTCCCCTTTGGGGAGGGCGAAATGAAAAACTGTTTTTT
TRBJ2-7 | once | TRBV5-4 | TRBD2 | CASSFMALAGPSYEQYF | TGTGCCAGCAGCTTCATGGCCCTAGCGGGACCCTCCTACGAGCAGTACTTC
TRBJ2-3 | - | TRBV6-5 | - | CASSYMRGPTDTQYF | TGTGCCAGCAGTTACATGCGGGGCCCCACAGATACGCAGTATTTT
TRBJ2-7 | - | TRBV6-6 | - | CASSVGTYEQYF | TGTGCCAGCAGTGTCGGAACCTACGAGCAGTACTTC
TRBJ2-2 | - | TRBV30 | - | CAWTPRNTGELFF | TGTGCCTGGACCCCCAGGAACACCGGGGAGCTGTTTTTT
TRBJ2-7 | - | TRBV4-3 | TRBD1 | CASSQVLRDRPYEQYF | TGCGCCAGCAGCCAAGTGCTCAGGGACAGGCCCTACGAGCAGTACTTC
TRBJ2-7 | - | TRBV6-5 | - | CASSYSQFYEQYF | TGTGCCAGCAGTTACTCCCAGTTCTACGAGCAGTACTTC
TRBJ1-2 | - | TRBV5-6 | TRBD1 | CASSSRGDYGYTF | TGTGCCAGCAGCTCCAGGGGGGACTATGGCTACACCTTC
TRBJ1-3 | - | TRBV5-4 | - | CASSFQGGNTIYF | TGTGCCAGCAGCTTCCAGGGGGGAAACACCATATATTTT
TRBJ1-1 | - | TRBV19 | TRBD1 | CASNRQGNTEAFF | TGTGCCAGTAATCGACAGGGGAACACTGAAGCTTTCTTT
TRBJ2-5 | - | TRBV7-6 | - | CASTFALGQETQYF | TGTGCCAGCACCTTCGCCCTGGGGCAAGAGACCCAGTACTTC
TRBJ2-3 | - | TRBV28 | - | CAGADTDTQYF | TGTGCCGGCGCCGACACAGATACGCAGTATTTT
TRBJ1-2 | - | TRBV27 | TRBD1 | CASSIWGQGRRGYTF | TGTGCCAGCAGTATTTGGGGACAGGGGAGGAGAGGCTACACCTTC
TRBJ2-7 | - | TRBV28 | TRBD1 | CASSFRTGVFEQYF | TGTGCCAGCAGTTTTAGGACAGGGGTATTCGAGCAGTACTTC